What follows are 8 T cell receptor beta chains derived from one specimen sequenced in a study of T cells in Graves' hyperthyroidism and ophthalmopathy. TCR beta CDR3 regions were amplified from RNA. The HTBI set primed first-round TCR CDR3 RT-PCR. MiXCR was run by TCRdb on the multiplex PCR reads, yielding one entry per CDR3 protein. The table lists about 770,000 distinct CDR3 sequences, around 19% of them singletons. Sequencing was carried out using blood. Receptors originate from a woman aged 45-65 years with Graves' hyperthyroidism that later progressed to Graves' ophthalmopathy.

The genes are TRBV3-1 and TRBJ2-1, with 10 bases that match TRBD2. Germline lookup yields CDR1 LGHDT and CDR2 YNNKEL (reference sequence). With V trimmed by 1 base and J by 3 bases, 6 bases remained unmatched. This CDR3 is 17 amino acids long. The CDR3 region is CASSQVSGGDYYNEQFF. DNA of the CDR3: TGTGCCAGCAGCCAAGTGAGCGGGGGGGACTACTACAATGAGCAGTTCTTC.

This clonotype was counted many times. V usage is TRBV11-2 and J usage is TRBJ2-5, with D unclear. Trimming shortened V by 2 bases and J by 5 bases, and 12 bases separated the two germline ends. Germline assignment: CDR1 SGHAT and CDR2 FQNNGV. The CDR3 is 14 amino acids. The CDR3 loop is CASSLSVGLETQYF. DNA of the CDR3: TGTGCCAGCAGCTTATCGGTTGGGTTGGAGACCCAGTACTTC.

The V and J genes are TRBV7-8 and TRBJ2-5; D is perhaps TRBD2 (6 bases). V was trimmed by 4 bases and J by 13 bases, leaving 19 bases between them. Germline-derived CDR1 and CDR2 are SGHVS and FQNEAQ. The CDR3 extends over 13 amino acids. The CDR3, as DNA: TGTGCCAGCAGCTCAATCCGGGACTCTCGCTGGTACTTC. Translating gives CASSSIRDSRWYF.

V is TRBV12-3 or TRBV12-4 and J is TRBJ1-2, with a tentative D call TRBD1 (5 bases). This CDR3 spans 13 amino acids. Trimming removed 4 bases at V and 4 bases at J, with 10 bases between. The CDR3 region is CASSSPGTYGYTF. CDR3 sequence (DNA): TGTGCCAGCAGTTCGCCGGGGACCTATGGCTACACCTTC.

This clonotype was seen at least ten times. The V gene is TRBV2, the J gene TRBJ1-1; TRBD1 matches at 8 bases. The CDR3 spans 14 residues. V shed 4 bases, J shed 4 bases, and the junction held 5 bases outside the gene matches. Germline CDR1 reads SNHLY; CDR2 reads FYNNEI. Here the CDR3 DNA reads TGTGCCAGCAGTGCTGGACAGGGCAGCACTGAAGCTTTCTTT. It yields the protein CASSAGQGSTEAFF.

This clonotype has at least ten counts. CDR3 in DNA: TGTGCCAGCATCACCTCCGAGGGGACCCCCACAGATACGCAGTATTTT. The encoded protein is CASITSEGTPTDTQYF. This chain joins TRBV2 and TRBJ2-3; D may be TRBD1 or TRBD2 (5 bases each). The CDR3 loop spans 16 amino acids. V was pared by 7 bases and J by 2 bases, with 19 bases between. Germline V gene sequence: CDR1 SNHLY, CDR2 FYNNEI.

The chain uses TRBV12-3 or TRBV12-4 and TRBJ2-1; perhaps D is TRBD1 or TRBD2 (5 bases each). The CDR3 loop spans 11 amino acids. V lost 3 bases, J lost 12 bases, and 9 bases lay in between. CDR3 residues: CASSFGGGQFF. The CDR3, as DNA: TGTGCCAGCAGTTTTGGGGGTGGGCAGTTCTTC.

This clonotype turned up a few times. The chain has TRBV10-2 and TRBJ2-7; unclear D gene. The CDR3 is made up of 14 amino acids. V dropped 6 bases and J dropped 0 bases, with 12 bases sitting between them. In germline, CDR1 is WSHSY, CDR2 SAAADI. The CDR3: CASSPSDISYEQYF. The CDR3, as DNA: TGCGCCAGCAGCCCGTCTGATATCTCCTACGAGCAGTACTTC.